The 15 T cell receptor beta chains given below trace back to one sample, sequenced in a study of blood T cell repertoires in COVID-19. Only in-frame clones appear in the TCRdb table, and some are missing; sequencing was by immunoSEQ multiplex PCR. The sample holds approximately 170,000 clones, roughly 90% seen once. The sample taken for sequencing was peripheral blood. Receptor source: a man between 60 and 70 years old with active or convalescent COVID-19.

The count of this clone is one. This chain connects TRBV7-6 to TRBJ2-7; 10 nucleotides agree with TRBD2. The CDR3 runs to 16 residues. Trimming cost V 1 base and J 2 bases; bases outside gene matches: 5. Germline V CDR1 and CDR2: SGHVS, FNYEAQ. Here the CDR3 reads CASSLESGRVPYEQYF. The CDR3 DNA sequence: TGTGCCAGCAGCTTAGAAAGCGGGAGGGTCCCCTACGAGCAGTACTTC.

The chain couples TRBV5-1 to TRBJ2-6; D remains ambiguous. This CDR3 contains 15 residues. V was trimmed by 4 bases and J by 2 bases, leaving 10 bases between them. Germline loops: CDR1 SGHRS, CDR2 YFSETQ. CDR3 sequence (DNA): TGCGCCAGCAGCCCCCTACCTACTGGGGCCAACGTCCTGACTTTC. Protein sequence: CASSPLPTGANVLTF.

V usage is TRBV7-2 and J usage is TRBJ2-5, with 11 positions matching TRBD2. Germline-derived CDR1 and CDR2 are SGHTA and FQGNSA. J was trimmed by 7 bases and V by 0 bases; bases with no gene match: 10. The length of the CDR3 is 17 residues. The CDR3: CASSLAPTSGGHWTQYF. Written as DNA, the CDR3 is TGTGCCAGCAGCTTAGCCCCTACTAGCGGGGGTCATTGGACCCAGTACTTC.

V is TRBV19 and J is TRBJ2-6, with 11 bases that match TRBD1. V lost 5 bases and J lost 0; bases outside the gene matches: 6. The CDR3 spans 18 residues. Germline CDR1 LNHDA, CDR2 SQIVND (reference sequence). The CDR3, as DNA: TGTGCCAGTAGTCCCAGGACAGGGGGCTTCTCTGGGGCCAACGTCCTGACTTTC. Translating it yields CASSPRTGGFSGANVLTF.

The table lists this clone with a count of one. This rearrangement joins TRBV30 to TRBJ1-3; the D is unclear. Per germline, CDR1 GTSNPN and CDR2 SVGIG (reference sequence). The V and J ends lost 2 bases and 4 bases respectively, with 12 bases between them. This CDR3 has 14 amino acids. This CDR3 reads CAWSPGLVGNTIYF. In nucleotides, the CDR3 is TGTGCCTGGAGTCCCGGACTTGTCGGAAACACCATATATTTT.

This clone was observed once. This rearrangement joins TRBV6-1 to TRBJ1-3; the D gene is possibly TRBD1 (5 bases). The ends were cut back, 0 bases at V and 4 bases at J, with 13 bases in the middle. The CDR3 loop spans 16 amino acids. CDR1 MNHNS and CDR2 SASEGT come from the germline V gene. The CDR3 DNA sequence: TGTGCCAGCAGTGAAGCGTTTGCGGGGCGCGGAAACACCATATATTTT. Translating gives CASSEAFAGRGNTIYF.

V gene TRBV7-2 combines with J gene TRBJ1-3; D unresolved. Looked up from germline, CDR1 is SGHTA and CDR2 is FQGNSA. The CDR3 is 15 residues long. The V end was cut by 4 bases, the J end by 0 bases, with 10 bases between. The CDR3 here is CASSSLGSSGNTIYF. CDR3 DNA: TGTGCCAGCAGCTCCCTGGGGAGCTCTGGAAACACCATATATTTT.

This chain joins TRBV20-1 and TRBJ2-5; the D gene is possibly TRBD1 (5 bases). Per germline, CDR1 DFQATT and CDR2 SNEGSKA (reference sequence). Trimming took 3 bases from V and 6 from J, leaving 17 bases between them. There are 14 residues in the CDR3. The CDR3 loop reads CSASGHLMKKTQYF. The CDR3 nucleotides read TGCAGTGCTAGTGGACACCTAATGAAGAAGACCCAGTACTTC.

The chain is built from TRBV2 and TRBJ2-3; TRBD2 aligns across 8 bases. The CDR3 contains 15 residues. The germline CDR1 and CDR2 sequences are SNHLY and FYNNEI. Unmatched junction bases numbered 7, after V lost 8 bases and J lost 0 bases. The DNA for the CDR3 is TGTGCCAGCGGGGCGGGGGGACCTAGCACAGATACGCAGTATTTT. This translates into CASGAGGPSTDTQYF.

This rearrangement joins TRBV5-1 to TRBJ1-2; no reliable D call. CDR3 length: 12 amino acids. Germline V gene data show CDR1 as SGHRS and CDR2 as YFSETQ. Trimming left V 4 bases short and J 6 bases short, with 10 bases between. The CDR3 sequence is CASSRERDGYTF. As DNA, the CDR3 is TGCGCCAGCAGCCGAGAGAGGGATGGCTACACCTTC.

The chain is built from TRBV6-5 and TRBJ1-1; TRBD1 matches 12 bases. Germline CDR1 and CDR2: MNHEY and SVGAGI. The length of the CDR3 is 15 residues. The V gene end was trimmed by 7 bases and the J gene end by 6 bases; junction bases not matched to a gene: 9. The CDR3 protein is CASTQGQGARAEAFF. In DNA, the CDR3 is TGTGCCAGCACCCAGGGACAGGGGGCGAGAGCTGAAGCTTTCTTT.

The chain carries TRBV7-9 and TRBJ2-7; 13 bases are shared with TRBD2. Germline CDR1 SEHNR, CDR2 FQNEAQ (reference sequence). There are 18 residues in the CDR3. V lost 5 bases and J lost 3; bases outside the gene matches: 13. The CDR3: CASSLPGTSGIKLYEQYF. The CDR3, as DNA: TGTGCCAGCAGCCTACCGGGGACTAGCGGGATTAAGCTCTACGAGCAGTACTTC. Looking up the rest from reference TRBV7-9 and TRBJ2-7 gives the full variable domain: DTGVSQNPRHKITKRGQNVTFRCDPISEHNRLYWYRQTLGQGPEFLTYFQNEAQLEKSRLLSDRFSAERPKGSFSTLEIQRTEQGDSAMYLCASSLPGTSGIKLYEQYFGPGTRLTVT.

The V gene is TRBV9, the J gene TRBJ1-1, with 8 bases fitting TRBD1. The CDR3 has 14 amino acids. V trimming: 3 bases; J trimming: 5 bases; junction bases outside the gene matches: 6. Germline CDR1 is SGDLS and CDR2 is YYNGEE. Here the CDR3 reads CASSAGTGGTEAFF. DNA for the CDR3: TGTGCCAGCAGCGCTGGAACAGGGGGTACTGAAGCTTTCTTT.

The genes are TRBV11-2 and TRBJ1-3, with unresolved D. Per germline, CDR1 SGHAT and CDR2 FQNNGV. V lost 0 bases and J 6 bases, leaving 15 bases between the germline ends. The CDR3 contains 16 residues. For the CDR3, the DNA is TGTGCCAGCAGCTTAGATATTTCGCCCAGGAAAAACACCATATATTTT. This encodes CASSLDISPRKNTIYF.

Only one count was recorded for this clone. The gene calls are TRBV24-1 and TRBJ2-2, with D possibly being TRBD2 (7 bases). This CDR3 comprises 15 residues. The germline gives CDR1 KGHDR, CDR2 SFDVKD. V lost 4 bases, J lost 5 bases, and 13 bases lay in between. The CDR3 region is CATSDQGTKTGELFF. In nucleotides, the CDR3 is TGTGCCACCAGTGACCAGGGGACTAAAACCGGGGAGCTGTTTTTT.